This TCR beta chain was retrieved from a study of molecular identifiers for immune sequencing clone quantification (dated by TCRdb to 2017 to 2018). About the investigation overall: In a replicate experiment, RNA from roughly 21,000 or 96,000 naive CD8 T cells was split into five aliquots, four of which were sequenced. CD8 T cells were used in a methods study to benchmark molecular-identifier clustering-based TCR repertoire sequencing (MIDCIRS) and TCR RNA copy counting. Study-wide conclusions, independent of this receptor: The sizes of highly expanded clones could end up underestimated when identical TCR molecules share a barcode. Even against a background of about a million naive CD8 T cells, spiked-in Jurkat TCR RNA amounting to a single cell's worth was reported to be detectable. When barcode sub-clustering was left out, chimeric consensus sequences inflated TCR diversity, with chimeras reaching as high as 47%. In CMV-specific effector cells, clones with more than 20 RNA copies accounted for over 99% of molecules, whereas in naive cells such clones accounted for under 1%. Modeling indicated around 2.7 TCR RNA copies recovered per cell, compared with 9 to 10 by digital PCR, which implies a capture efficiency of approximately 30%. The naive libraries included spiked-in Jurkat TCR RNA (roughly 9 copies' worth), and this RNA is not part of the donor repertoire.

To note about this clonotype: It lacks a known antigen. No qualities accompany the bases; no much larger clone lies one base away.

Libraries of naive CD8 T cells were generated from around 20,000 to 1,000,000 sorted cells, with 10%, 30% or 50% of the purified RNA used. Naive CD8 T cells, defined as CD8+CD4-CCR7+CD45RA+, were FACS-sorted into RLT Plus buffer on a BD FACSAria II. Roughly 10 TCR copies' worth of Jurkat RNA were spiked into roughly 19,000-1,000,000 naive CD8 T cell samples to test detection sensitivity. CD8 T cells were enriched using RosetteSep CD8+ T Cell Enrichment Cocktail and Ficoll-Paque, and the enriched cells then underwent ACK red cell lysis. Libraries came from PCR. Instrument on record: NextSeq 500. Bulk TCR libraries were made following a previously described method, with the TCR primers given in Table S5. The Qiagen AllPrep DNA/RNA kit was used to purify total RNA. Before any analysis, reads coming from multiple sequencing runs of the same library were combined into one pool. The authors' analysis ran thus. Only reads with exact TCR constant sequence were kept, trimmed to 150 nt, and grouped by their 12-nt molecular barcodes. Reads within each barcode group were sub-clustered using a 15% Levenshtein threshold, and quality-weighted consensus sequences were constructed for each RNA molecule. Non-functional sequences were excluded, and lower-count sequences lying one edit away from another sequence were also excluded. Based on a fit of two negative binomial distributions, barcode sub-clusters having less than 20% of the maximum read count were discarded. The public reads were quality trimmed at Q25 with fastp and then assembled into clones with MiXCR by TCRdb, keeping productive beta chains. CDR3 protein duplicates are merged, each entry listing the most common genes and DNA. TCRdb's processing, not the study's, gives the V and J calls here. This sample holds roughly 320,000 distinct CDR3 sequences; about a quarter were observed only once. The leading ten clones occupy 0.65% to 0.75% of the sample.

V is trimmed back by 0 bases and J by 0 bases, and the junction contains 9 bases that no gene match accounts for. Based on the germline V gene, the CDR1 and CDR2 sequences are SNHLY and FYNNEI. The CDR3 holds 21 amino acids from the cysteine to the phenylalanine. Kept here is only the CDR3 DNA, which spans 63 bases and is read in frame from base 1. Rearrangement joined TRBV2 to TRBJ2-3, with 16 junctional bases fitting TRBD2. This TCR derives from a human donor in good health. Some libraries in this study had Jurkat cell RNA spiked in. The sequenced sample consisted of naive CD8+ T cells from blood, with Jurkat cell RNA spiked in. The sample's cell subset or site label is to be understood as: FACS-sorted CD8+CD4-CCR7+CD45RA+ naive T cells. The sequenced DNA is TGTGCCAGCAGTGAAGCACCGGGACTAGCGGGAGGGCCGCCTAGCACAGATACGCAGTATTTT. It encodes CASSEAPGLAGGPPSTDTQYF.